This TCR beta chain stems from a study of blood T cells in healthy people across ages. The J segment lost 5 bases and the V segment lost 0 bases, leaving 5 bases of the junction unmatched. Germline CDR1 DFQATT, CDR2 SNEGSKA (reference sequence). The CDR3 totals 16 residues. The table lists this clonotype with many counts. A sample-barcoded 5' primer and a J-beta primer mix were used in a second PCR of roughly 6 to 12 cycles. TCRdb reprocessed the 5' RACE reads via MiXCR and lists one record per CDR3 protein. This table holds 890,000 or so distinct CDR3 sequences, under 80% found once. The sequenced sample was blood. This clonotype originated in a young man in good health. V gene TRBV20-1 combines with J gene TRBJ2-5, with 14 bases aligning to TRBD2. The CDR3 DNA is TGCAGTGCTAGAGATCCGGGACTAGCGGGGGTCGAGACCCAGTACTTC. The encoded protein is CSARDPGLAGVETQYF.